This is a list of T cell receptor beta chains from one sample in a study of T cells after yellow fever vaccination. TCRdb passed the 5' RACE reads through MiXCR, listing each CDR3 protein once. The repertoire holds approximately 120,000 distinct CDR3 sequences, 13% to 15% seen once, with roughly 45% in the top ten. The input for sequencing was CD8+ T cells sorted from PBMCs, taken 5 days after the yellow fever booster vaccination. These receptors came from a man younger than 35 who received the YFV17D yellow fever vaccine. Both conserved end residues are part of each CDR3. A D gene is named only where the DNA matches it firmly. Only some rows state a clone size, as once, few, many or a class for expanded clones.

size	D	J	length	V	CDR3	DNA
many	.	TRBJ2-1	11	TRBV7-6	CASSFGYEQFF	TGTGCCAGCAGCTTTGGCTATGAGCAGTTCTTC
.	.	TRBJ2-7	13	TRBV4-1	CASSQIRGYEQYF	TGCGCCAGCAGCCAAATCAGGGGCTACGAGCAGTACTTC
few	.	TRBJ2-3	15	TRBV7-9	CASSLGRYSADTQYF	TGTGCCAGCAGCTTAGGCCGTTACAGCGCAGATACGCAGTATTTT
many	TRBD1	TRBJ2-1	14	TRBV4-1	CASSQEGQHNEQFF	TGCGCCAGCAGCCAAGAGGGACAGCACAATGAGCAGTTCTTC
.	TRBD1	TRBJ1-2	13	TRBV11-2	CASSLADRGGYTF	TGTGCCAGCAGCTTAGCGGACAGGGGTGGCTACACCTTC
many	.	TRBJ2-6	16	TRBV6-2/TRBV6-3	CASSGTRTAGANVLTF	TGTGCCAGCAGTGGAACTAGGACTGCTGGGGCCAACGTCCTGACTTTC
.	.	TRBJ2-3	16	TRBV12-3/TRBV12-4	CASSRPSGLYTDTQYF	TGTGCCAGCAGCCGTCCGAGCGGCCTCTACACAGATACGCAGTATTTT
.	TRBD2	TRBJ2-2	18	TRBV5-1	CASSHGLAGGLVTGELFF	TGCGCCAGCAGCCATGGACTAGCGGGGGGGCTTGTCACCGGGGAGCTGTTTTTT
.	TRBD1	TRBJ2-1	15	TRBV28	CASSLARGLRFGQFF	TGTGCCAGCAGTTTGGCCAGGGGGCTCCGTTTTGGGCAGTTCTTC
few	.	TRBJ2-5	13	TRBV7-2	CASSPDPLETQYF	TGTGCCAGCAGCCCAGACCCCTTAGAGACCCAGTACTTC
few	.	TRBJ2-5	14	TRBV2	CASSELRSQETQYF	TGTGCCAGCAGTGAATTAAGGTCACAAGAGACCCAGTACTTC
few	TRBD1	TRBJ1-3	18	TRBV7-9	CASSYLSVQGGIGNTIYF	TGTGCCAGCAGCTACTTATCGGTACAGGGGGGCATTGGAAACACCATATATTTT
.	.	TRBJ2-3	13	TRBV9	CASSVASGRTQYF	TGTGCCAGCAGCGTCGCATCCGGGCGTACGCAGTATTTT
few	.	TRBJ2-2	15	TRBV28	CASSSPGVRTGELFF	TGTGCCAGCAGTTCTCCCGGGGTCAGAACCGGGGAGCTGTTTTTT
.	.	TRBJ2-5	12	TRBV5-4	CASSWRRETQYF	TGTGCCAGCAGCTGGAGGAGGGAGACCCAGTACTTC
.	.	TRBJ2-1	15	TRBV20-1	CSARAPGKPYNEQFF	TGCAGTGCTAGAGCCCCAGGCAAGCCCTACAATGAGCAGTTCTTC
.	.	TRBJ1-5	15	TRBV25-1	CASSDGTRESGPQHF	TGTGCCAGCAGTGATGGGACCAGGGAATCAGGGCCCCAGCATTTT
.	TRBD1	TRBJ2-1	16	TRBV3-1	CASSQDPGTAYNEQFF	TGTGCCAGCAGCCAAGACCCGGGGACAGCCTACAATGAGCAGTTCTTC
few	.	TRBJ2-1	14	TRBV7-9	CASSLTESYNEQFF	TGTGCCAGCAGCTTAACTGAGTCCTACAATGAGCAGTTCTTC
.	.	TRBJ1-2	14	TRBV6-4	CASRGLAGLGGYTF	TGTGCCAGCAGGGGCCTTGCGGGGCTTGGTGGCTACACCTTC
.	.	TRBJ1-5	13	TRBV9	CASNRDNNQPQHF	TGTGCCAGCAACCGGGACAACAATCAGCCCCAGCATTTT
.	TRBD2	TRBJ2-3	15	TRBV12-3/TRBV12-4	CASSLRGGTTDTQYF	TGTGCCAGCAGTTTACGCGGGGGGACCACAGATACGCAGTATTTT
.	.	TRBJ2-5	12	TRBV7-9	CASSYQRETQYF	TGTGCCAGCAGCTACCAGCGAGAGACCCAGTACTTC
few	.	TRBJ1-5	15	TRBV25-1	CASSAGRWGNQPQHF	TGTGCCAGCAGTGCAGGACGGTGGGGCAATCAGCCCCAGCATTTT
many	.	TRBJ1-1	12	TRBV5-1	CASSWTDTEAFF	TGCGCCAGCAGCTGGACGGACACTGAAGCTTTCTTT
.	.	TRBJ1-2	16	TRBV5-1	CASSLGPGQTNYGYTF	TGCGCCAGCAGCCTGGGCCCGGGGCAGACTAACTATGGCTACACCTTC
many	TRBD1	TRBJ2-4	14	TRBV7-3	CASSLWTGQGIQYF	TGTGCCAGCAGCCTTTGGACAGGGCAAGGCATTCAGTACTTC
.	TRBD1	TRBJ1-4	16	TRBV4-1	CASSTGQGASNEKLFF	TGCGCCAGCAGCACGGGACAGGGGGCGTCTAATGAAAAACTGTTTTTT